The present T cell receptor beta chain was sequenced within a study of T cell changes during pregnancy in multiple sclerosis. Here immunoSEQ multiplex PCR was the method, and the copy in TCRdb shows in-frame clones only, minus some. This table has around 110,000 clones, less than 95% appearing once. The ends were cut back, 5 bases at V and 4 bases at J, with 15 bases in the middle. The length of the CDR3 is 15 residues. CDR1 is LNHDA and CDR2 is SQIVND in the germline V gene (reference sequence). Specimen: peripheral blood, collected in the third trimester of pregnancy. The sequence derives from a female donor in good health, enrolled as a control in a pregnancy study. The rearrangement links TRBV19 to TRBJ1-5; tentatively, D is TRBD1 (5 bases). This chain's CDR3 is CASSSLGGANQPQHF. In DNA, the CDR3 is TGTGCCAGTAGTTCCCTGGGCGGGGCTAATCAGCCCCAGCATTTT.